A single sample gave rise to the 25 T cell receptor beta chains below, sequenced in a study of cytomegalovirus exposure and HLA in healthy donors. The PCR contained 60 Vbeta and 13 Jbeta primers. Some clones are missing from TCRdb's copy, which holds only in-frame ones; the method was immunoSEQ multiplex PCR. The table shows 95,000 to 100,000 clones, with 65% to 85% occurring only once. Sequenced material: PBMCs. These receptors all come from a man aged 35 to 55 in good health and CMV-seronegative.

This clone was counted a few times. The CDR3 DNA follows: TGTGCCACCAGGGACAGGGGGAATGAAAAACTGTTTTTT. Translated, it gives CATRDRGNEKLFF. The rearrangement uses TRBV10-3 and TRBJ1-4, with 11 bases aligning to TRBD1. Germline V gene sequence: CDR1 ENHRY, CDR2 SYGVKD. The length of the CDR3 is 13 residues. Trimming removed 10 bases from V and 5 bases from J; junction bases left unmatched: 3.

The chain combines TRBV27 with TRBJ2-1; a possible D gene is TRBD1 (5 bases). CDR1 and CDR2 from the germline V gene are MNHEY and SMNVEV (reference sequence). The CDR3 is 11 amino acids. Trimming left V 6 bases short and J 14 bases short, with 14 bases between. In DNA, the CDR3 is TGTGCCAGCAGCAGGGCCTTTGAAGAGTTCTTC. Protein product: CASSRAFEEFF.

This chain links TRBV30 with TRBJ2-7; D is possibly TRBD2 (6 bases). The CDR3 loop spans 14 amino acids. V was trimmed by 0 bases and J by 1 base, leaving 10 bases between them. Germline CDR1 reads GTSNPN; CDR2 reads SVGIG (reference sequence). The CDR3 DNA sequence: TGTGCCTGGAGTGTTTCAGCGGGTTCCTACGAGCAGTACTTC. Residues: CAWSVSAGSYEQYF. Complete variable domain (other parts from reference TRBV30 and TRBJ2-7): SQTIHQWPATLVQPVGSPLSLECTVEGTSNPNLYWYRQAAGRGLQLLFYSVGIGQISSEVPQNLSASRPQDRQFILSSKKLLLSDSGFYLCAWSVSAGSYEQYFGPGTRLTVT.

This chain joins TRBV15 and TRBJ1-6; no reliable D call. The V end was cut by 1 base, the J end by 7 bases, with 11 bases between. This CDR3 has 15 amino acids. CDR1 is LNHNV and CDR2 is YYDKDF in the germline V gene (reference sequence). The CDR3 DNA sequence: TGTGCCACCAGCAGAGCGGGAGCGGGGAATTCACCCCTCCACTTT. Amino acid sequence: CATSRAGAGNSPLHF.

The gene calls are TRBV7-9 and TRBJ2-7, with TRBD1 matching 8 bases. Per the germline V gene, CDR1 is SEHNR and CDR2 is FQNEAQ (reference sequence). This CDR3 comprises 14 residues. Trimming at V came to 5 bases and at J to 4 bases, leaving 7 bases not matched to a gene. CDR3 sequence (DNA): TGTGCCAGCAGCCCCAGGGGGCGCGGATACGAGCAGTACTTC. As protein: CASSPRGRGYEQYF.

The chain carries TRBV7-9 and TRBJ2-7, with 7 positions matching TRBD1. V was pared by 1 base and J by 7 bases, with 13 bases of the junction left unmatched. The CDR3 consists of 16 residues. CDR1 and CDR2 from the germline V gene are SEHNR and FQNEAQ (reference sequence). In DNA form, the CDR3 reads TGTGCCAGCAGCTTAGTATGGTCTCGACAGGGCGAGGAGCAGTACTTC. Translating gives CASSLVWSRQGEEQYF.

The rearrangement uses TRBV27 and TRBJ2-7, with 7 bases fitting TRBD1. Germline lookup yields CDR1 MNHEY and CDR2 SMNVEV (reference sequence). V lost 2 bases, J lost 3 bases, and 7 bases stayed unmatched. This CDR3 contains 15 residues. The CDR3 sequence: CASSLKAWDSYEQYF. The DNA of the CDR3 is TGTGCCAGCAGTTTAAAGGCCTGGGACAGCTACGAGCAGTACTTC.

V is TRBV28 and J is TRBJ1-6; D is possibly TRBD1 (5 bases). Trimming pared 4 bases from V and 9 bases from J, leaving 16 bases between. CDR1 and CDR2 from the germline V gene are MDHEN and SYDVKM. The CDR3 covers 15 residues. CDR3 DNA sequence: TGTGCCAGCAGTTGGTTGGACCTGGGGGGTTCACCCCTCCACTTT. Its translation: CASSWLDLGGSPLHF.

J is TRBJ2-7 and V is TRBV5-4; TRBD1 aligns across 8 bases. V shed 0 bases, J shed 3 bases, and the junction held 5 bases outside the gene matches. The CDR3 is 15 amino acids. Germline CDR1 is SGHNT and CDR2 is YYREEE (reference sequence). The CDR3 DNA reads as TGTGCCAGCAGCTTGGGGGGACAGGATTTCTACGAGCAGTACTTC. Protein product: CASSLGGQDFYEQYF.

V is TRBV11-3 and J is TRBJ1-6; D possibly corresponds to TRBD1 (6 bases). Germline CDR1 reads SGHNT; CDR2 reads YENEEA. This CDR3 has 13 amino acids. The ends were cut back, 5 bases at V and 7 bases at J, with 9 bases in the middle. CDR3 DNA sequence: TGTGCCAGCAGCACCGGACAGAATTCACCCCTCCACTTT. This sequence encodes CASSTGQNSPLHF.

This clone is medium-sized in the sample. The chain joins TRBV6-1 to TRBJ1-2, with D uncertain. The CDR3 spans 13 residues. The V end lost 1 base, the J end lost 1 base, and 4 bases lay between the germline ends. Looked up from germline, CDR1 is MNHNS and CDR2 is SASEGT. The chain's CDR3 is CASSEDSNYGYTF. The CDR3 DNA is TGTGCCAGCAGTGAAGACAGTAACTATGGCTACACCTTC.

The rearrangement links TRBV18 to TRBJ2-3; 8 nucleotides match TRBD1. Trimming at V came to 3 bases and at J to 1 base, leaving 3 bases not matched to a gene. CDR1 and CDR2 (germline): KGHSH, LQKENI. This CDR3 contains 15 residues. CDR3 coding DNA: TGTGCCAGCTCACCTGGACAGGGCGGCACAGATACGCAGTATTTT. It translates to CASSPGQGGTDTQYF.

V is TRBV9 and J is TRBJ2-1; possible D gene TRBD2, 6 bases. Germline assignment: CDR1 SGDLS and CDR2 YYNGEE. Trimming took 2 bases from V and 2 from J, leaving 11 bases between them. This CDR3 spans 15 amino acids. For the CDR3, the DNA is TGTGCCAGCAGCGTGGGGGGAGGAACCTACAATGAGCAGTTCTTC. It codes for CASSVGGGTYNEQFF.

The gene calls are TRBV10-3 and TRBJ2-1; 8 bases line up with TRBD1. Germline trimming cut 5 bases from V and 4 bases from J; bases unmatched to any gene: 4. The CDR3 covers 14 residues. Germline V lookup: CDR1 ENHRY, CDR2 SYGVKD. The CDR3 protein is CAISPGQDYNEQFF. The CDR3 coding sequence is TGTGCCATCAGTCCGGGACAGGATTACAATGAGCAGTTCTTC.

CDR3 residues: CASSLTGGGSYEQYF. DNA for the CDR3: TGTGCCAGCAGCTTAACCGGCGGCGGATCCTACGAGCAGTACTTC. This chain joins TRBV7-3 and TRBJ2-7; no clear D. V lost 0 bases, J lost 1 base, and 10 bases lay in between. The germline V gene has CDR1 SGHTA and CDR2 FQGTGA. CDR3 length equals 15 residues.

J is TRBJ1-2 and V is TRBV6-5; 7 bases are a match to TRBD1. V trimming: 4 bases; J trimming: 7 bases; junction bases outside the gene matches: 6. Germline V CDR1 and CDR2: MNHEY, SVGAGI. The CDR3 extends over 13 amino acids. This chain's CDR3 is CASSLRQGGGYTF. DNA for the CDR3: TGTGCCAGCAGTTTACGACAGGGTGGTGGCTACACCTTC.

The chain uses TRBV6-1 and TRBJ1-5, with D possibly matching TRBD1 (6 bases). The CDR3 runs to 13 residues. V lost 8 bases, J lost 5 bases, and 13 bases lay in between. Germline V CDR1 and CDR2: MNHNS, SASEGT. The CDR3, as DNA: TGTGCCAGCTCGGACAGACGGGATCAGCCCCAGCATTTT. It specifies CASSDRRDQPQHF.

This chain joins TRBV6-6 and TRBJ1-3, with TRBD1 matching over 7 bases. This CDR3 contains 16 residues. Germline lookup yields CDR1 MNHNY and CDR2 SVGAGI (reference sequence). Unmatched junction bases numbered 9, after V lost 6 bases and J lost 1 base. In DNA form, the CDR3 reads TGTGCCAGCAGCCCTTTCGACAGGGATTCTGGAAACACCATATATTTT. Translating it yields CASSPFDRDSGNTIYF.

V and J are TRBV6-6 and TRBJ2-7, with TRBD2 identical over 9 bases. The CDR3 is 14 residues long. Germline V gene data show CDR1 as MNHNY and CDR2 as SVGAGI (reference sequence). J was trimmed by 4 bases and V by 8 bases; bases with no gene match: 9. CDR3 region: CASLPASGVYEQYF. The CDR3 bases are TGTGCCAGCTTACCAGCTAGCGGGGTTTACGAGCAGTACTTC.

The genes are TRBV30 and TRBJ2-7; 8 nucleotides line up with TRBD1. Germline V gene data show CDR1 as GTSNPN and CDR2 as SVGIG (reference sequence). The CDR3 covers 15 residues. With 5 bases clipped from V and 1 base from J, the junction kept 10 bases outside the gene matches. This chain's CDR3 is CAWLPGGLASYEQYF. In nucleotides, the CDR3 is TGTGCCTGGTTACCAGGGGGCTTGGCGTCCTACGAGCAGTACTTC.

J is TRBJ2-2 and V is TRBV5-6; 7 nucleotides agree with TRBD1. This CDR3 is 15 amino acids long. CDR1 SGHDT and CDR2 YYEEEE come from the germline V gene. J was trimmed by 4 bases and V by 2 bases; bases with no gene match: 5. The CDR3 DNA sequence: TGTGCCAGCAGCTTTTTTGGGACAGCCACCGGGGAGCTGTTTTTT. Its protein product is CASSFFGTATGELFF.

The chain combines TRBV2 with TRBJ2-2, with TRBD2 matching over 10 bases. This CDR3 is 16 amino acids long. V lost 10 bases to trimming and J lost 7 bases; unmatched junction nucleotides: 15. Looked up from germline, CDR1 is SNHLY and CDR2 is FYNNEI. CDR3 residues: CATREGSGGGIGELFF. The CDR3, as DNA: TGTGCCACCCGAGAGGGGAGCGGGGGGGGTATCGGGGAGCTGTTTTTT.

This chain connects TRBV28 to TRBJ2-1; 9 bases line up with TRBD2. Germline V CDR1 and CDR2: MDHEN, SYDVKM. The CDR3 loop spans 14 amino acids. The junction had 6 bases not matched to a gene; V was cut back by 6 bases and J by 6 bases. The chain's CDR3 is CASSIPGLANEQFF. The DNA for the CDR3 is TGTGCCAGCAGCATTCCGGGACTAGCCAATGAGCAGTTCTTC.

The V gene is TRBV28, the J gene TRBJ1-4, with a weak D call TRBD1 (6 bases). The germline CDR1 and CDR2 sequences are MDHEN and SYDVKM. Trimming shortened V by 6 bases and J by 11 bases, and 22 bases separated the two germline ends. There are 15 residues in the CDR3. The chain's CDR3 is CASRTTGTSGRKLFF. The CDR3 DNA follows: TGTGCCAGCAGGACTACAGGGACAAGCGGTCGTAAACTGTTTTTT. Variable domain in full (rest from reference TRBV28 and TRBJ1-4): DVKVTQSSRYLVKRTGEKVFLECVQDMDHENMFWYRQDPGLGLRLIYFSYDVKMKEKGDIPEGYSVSREKKERFSLILESASTNQTSMYLCASRTTGTSGRKLFFGSGTQLSVL.

The rearrangement links TRBV5-4 to TRBJ2-7; 9 nucleotides align to TRBD2. V lost 4 bases to trimming and J lost 2 bases; unmatched junction nucleotides: 4. There are 14 residues in the CDR3. Germline V lookup: CDR1 SGHNT, CDR2 YYREEE (reference sequence). DNA for the CDR3: TGTGCCAGCAGCGGGGGACTAGCTACCTACGAGCAGTACTTC. Its protein product is CASSGGLATYEQYF.